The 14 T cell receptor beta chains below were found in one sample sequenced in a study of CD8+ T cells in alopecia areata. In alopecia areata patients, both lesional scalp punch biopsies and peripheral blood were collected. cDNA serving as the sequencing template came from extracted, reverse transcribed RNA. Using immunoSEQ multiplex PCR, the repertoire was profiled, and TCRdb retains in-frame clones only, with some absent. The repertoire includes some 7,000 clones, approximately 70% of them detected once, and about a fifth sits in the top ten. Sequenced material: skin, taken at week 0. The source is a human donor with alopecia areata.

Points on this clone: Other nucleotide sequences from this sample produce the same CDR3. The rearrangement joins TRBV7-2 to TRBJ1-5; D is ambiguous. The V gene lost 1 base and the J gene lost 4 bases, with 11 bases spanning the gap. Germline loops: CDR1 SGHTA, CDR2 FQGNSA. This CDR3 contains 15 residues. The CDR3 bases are TGTGCCAGCAGCTTAGGGACGCGGGAGAATCAGCCCCAGCATTTT. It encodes CASSLGTRENQPQHF.

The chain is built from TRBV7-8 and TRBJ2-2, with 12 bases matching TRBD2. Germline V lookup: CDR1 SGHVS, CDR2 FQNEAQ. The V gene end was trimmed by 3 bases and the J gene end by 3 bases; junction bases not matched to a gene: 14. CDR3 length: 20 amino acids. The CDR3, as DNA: TGTGCCAGCAGCTTCCGGCGAACTAGCGGGGGGTCGCGGCACACCGGGGAGCTGTTTTTT. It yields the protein CASSFRRTSGGSRHTGELFF.

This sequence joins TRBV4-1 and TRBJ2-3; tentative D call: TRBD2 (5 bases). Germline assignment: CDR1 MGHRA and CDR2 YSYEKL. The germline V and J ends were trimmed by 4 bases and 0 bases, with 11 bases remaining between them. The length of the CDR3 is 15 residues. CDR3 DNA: TGCGCCAGCAGCCCCGCGGGTCACAGCACAGATACGCAGTATTTT. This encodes CASSPAGHSTDTQYF.

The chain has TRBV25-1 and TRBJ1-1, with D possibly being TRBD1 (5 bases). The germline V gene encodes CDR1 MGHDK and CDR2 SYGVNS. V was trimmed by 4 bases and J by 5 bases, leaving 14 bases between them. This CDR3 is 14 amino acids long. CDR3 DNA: TGTGCCAGCAGTGTTCGGGGGTATTCGACTGAAGCTTTCTTT. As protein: CASSVRGYSTEAFF.

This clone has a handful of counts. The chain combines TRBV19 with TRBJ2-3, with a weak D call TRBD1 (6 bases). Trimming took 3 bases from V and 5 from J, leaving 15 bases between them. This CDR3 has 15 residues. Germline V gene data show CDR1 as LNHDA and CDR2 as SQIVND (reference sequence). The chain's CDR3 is CASSIGGQRRDTQYF. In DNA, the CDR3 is TGTGCCAGTAGTATTGGAGGACAGCGAAGAGATACGCAGTATTTT. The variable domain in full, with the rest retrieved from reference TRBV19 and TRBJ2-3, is DGGITQSPKYLFRKEGQNVTLSCEQNLNHDAMYWYRQDPGQGLRLIYYSQIVNDFQKGDIAEGYSVSREKKESFPLTVTSAQKNPTAFYLCASSIGGQRRDTQYFGPGTRLTVL.

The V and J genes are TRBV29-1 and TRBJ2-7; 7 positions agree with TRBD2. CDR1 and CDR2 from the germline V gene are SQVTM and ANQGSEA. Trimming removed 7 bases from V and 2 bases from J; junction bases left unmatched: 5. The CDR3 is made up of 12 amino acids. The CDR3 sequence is CSALGLTYEQYF. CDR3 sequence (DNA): TGCAGCGCTTTGGGACTAACCTACGAGCAGTACTTC.

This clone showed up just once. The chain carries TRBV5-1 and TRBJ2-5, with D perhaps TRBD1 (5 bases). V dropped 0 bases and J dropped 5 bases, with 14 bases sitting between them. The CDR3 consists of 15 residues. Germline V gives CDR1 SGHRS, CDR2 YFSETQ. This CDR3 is CASSLVKGAHETQYF. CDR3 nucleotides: TGCGCCAGCAGCTTGGTTAAAGGGGCGCATGAGACCCAGTACTTC.

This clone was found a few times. The CDR3: CATQGPNTGELFF. The DNA for the CDR3 is TGTGCCACCCAAGGACCGAACACCGGGGAGCTGTTTTTT. The V and J genes are TRBV10-3 and TRBJ2-2, with unresolved D. Trimming pared 10 bases from V and 0 bases from J, leaving 9 bases between. The germline gives CDR1 ENHRY, CDR2 SYGVKD. This CDR3 comprises 13 residues.

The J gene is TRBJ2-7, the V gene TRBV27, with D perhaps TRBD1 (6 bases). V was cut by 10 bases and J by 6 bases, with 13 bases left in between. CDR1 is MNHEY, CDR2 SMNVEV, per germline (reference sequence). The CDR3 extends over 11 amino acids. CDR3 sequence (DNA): TGTGCCACTACCAGGGGAGTCGAGCAGTACTTC. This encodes CATTRGVEQYF.

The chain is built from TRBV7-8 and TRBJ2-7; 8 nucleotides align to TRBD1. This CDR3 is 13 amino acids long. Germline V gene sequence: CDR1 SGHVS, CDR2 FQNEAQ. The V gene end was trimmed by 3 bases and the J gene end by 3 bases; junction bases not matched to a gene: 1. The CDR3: CASSFGTGYEQYF. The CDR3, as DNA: TGTGCCAGCAGCTTTGGGACAGGCTACGAGCAGTACTTC.

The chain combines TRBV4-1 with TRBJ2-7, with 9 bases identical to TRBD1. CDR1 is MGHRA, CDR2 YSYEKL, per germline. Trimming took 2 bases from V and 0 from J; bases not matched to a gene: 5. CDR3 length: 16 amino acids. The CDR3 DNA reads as TGCGCCAGCAGCCAACCGACAGGGGGTAGCTCCTACGAGCAGTACTTC. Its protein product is CASSQPTGGSSYEQYF.

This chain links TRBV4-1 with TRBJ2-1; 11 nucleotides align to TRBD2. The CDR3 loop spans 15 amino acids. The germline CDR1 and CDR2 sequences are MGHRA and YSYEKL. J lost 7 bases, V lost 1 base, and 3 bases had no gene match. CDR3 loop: CASSQAPSGGNEQFF. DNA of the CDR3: TGCGCCAGCAGCCAAGCACCTAGCGGGGGGAATGAGCAGTTCTTC.

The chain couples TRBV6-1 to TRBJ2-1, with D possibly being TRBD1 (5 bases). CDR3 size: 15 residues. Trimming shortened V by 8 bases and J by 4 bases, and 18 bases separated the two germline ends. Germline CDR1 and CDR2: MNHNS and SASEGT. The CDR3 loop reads CASLGLARAYNEQFF. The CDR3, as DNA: TGTGCCAGCCTTGGGTTGGCCAGGGCGTACAATGAGCAGTTCTTC.

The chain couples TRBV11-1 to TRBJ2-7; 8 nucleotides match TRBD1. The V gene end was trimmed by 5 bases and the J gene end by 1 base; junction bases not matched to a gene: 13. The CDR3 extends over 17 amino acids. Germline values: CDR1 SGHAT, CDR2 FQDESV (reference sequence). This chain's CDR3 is CASSPILLGQGSYEQYF. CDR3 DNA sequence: TGTGCCAGCAGCCCAATCCTCCTCGGACAGGGATCCTACGAGCAGTACTTC.